A selection of T cell receptor beta chains follows, all from one sample in a study of OX40 agonist ivuxolimab in advanced cancers. Some clones are missing from TCRdb's copy, which holds only in-frame ones; the method was immunoSEQ multiplex PCR. The sample consists of nearly 50,000 clones, around nine tenths of them appearing once. The input for sequencing was CD4+ or CD8+ T cells sorted from blood, taken in a trial of the OX40 agonist ivuxolimab. These receptors were collected from an adult with an advanced solid tumor such as melanoma, head and neck, liver or kidney cancer. The CDR3 runs from the conserved cysteine through the conserved F or W. A D gene is named only where the DNA matches it firmly. The size of a clone is reported for some rows only, either as once, few or many, or as a class for expanded clones.

d_call	v_call	j_call	clone_size	cdr3_nt	cdr3_aa
.	TRBV6-5	TRBJ2-7	.	TGTGCCAGCAGTTACCTGCTGGGCTACGAGCAGTACTTC	CASSYLLGYEQYF
TRBD2	TRBV19	TRBJ2-5	.	TGTGCCAGTAGTATGGGAGCGGGGCCTCAAGAGACCCAGTACTTC	CASSMGAGPQETQYF
TRBD1	TRBV4-1	TRBJ2-7	few	TGCGCCAGCAGCGGGATCGGGACAGAAAACTACGAGCAGTACTTC	CASSGIGTENYEQYF
.	TRBV29-1	TRBJ1-2	.	TGCAGCGTTGAAAAACAGGGAGGGAATGGCTACACCTTC	CSVEKQGGNGYTF
.	TRBV7-9	TRBJ1-2	.	TGTGCCAGCAGCACAGCTAACTATGGCTACACCTTC	CASSTANYGYTF
.	TRBV7-9	TRBJ2-7	.	TGTGCCAGCAACGGAGGGGGGGCCTACGAGCAGTACTTC	CASNGGGAYEQYF
.	TRBV25-1	TRBJ1-1	.	TGTGCCAGCAGTGACCTGACAGGATACACTGAAGCTTTCTTT	CASSDLTGYTEAFF
.	TRBV19	TRBJ2-2	.	TGTGCCAGTTTTTTGGGGGAGCTGTTTTTT	CASFLGELFF
.	TRBV4-2	TRBJ2-1	.	TGTGCCAGCAGCCAACTCAATGAGCAGTTCTTC	CASSQLNEQFF
.	TRBV2	TRBJ1-1	.	TGTGCCAGCCTCGGGACTGCTGGGGCTTTCTTT	CASLGTAGAFF
TRBD2	TRBV30	TRBJ2-3	.	TGTGCCTGGGCCACTCTAGCGGGGGGGCTGGATACGCAGTATTTT	CAWATLAGGLDTQYF
.	TRBV28	TRBJ2-1	.	TGTGCCAGCAGTTTTAATCTAGCGAATGAGCAGTTCTTC	CASSFNLANEQFF
.	TRBV4-1	TRBJ2-7	.	TGCGCCAGCAGCCAAGCATTTACCTACGAGCAGTACTTC	CASSQAFTYEQYF
TRBD2	TRBV5-6	TRBJ2-3	few	TGTGCCAGCAGAACGGGACTAGCGGGGGGGCCGGCAGATACGCAGTATTTT	CASRTGLAGGPADTQYF
.	TRBV7-6	TRBJ1-1	.	TGTGCCAGCAGCTTCTACCTGAATACGAACACTGAAGCTTTCTTT	CASSFYLNTNTEAFF
.	TRBV28	TRBJ2-6	.	TGTGCCAGCGCCTTCGAGTCTGGGGCCAACGTCCTGACTTTC	CASAFESGANVLTF
TRBD2	TRBV5-6	TRBJ2-7	.	TGTGCCAGCAGCTTTGCCGCTAGCGGGGGAACCTACGAGCAGTACTTC	CASSFAASGGTYEQYF
.	TRBV9	TRBJ2-1	.	TGTGCCAGCAGCGTCAACCTCGTCTCTCGCACCTACAATGAGCAGTTCTTC	CASSVNLVSRTYNEQFF
.	TRBV6-1	TRBJ2-3	.	TGTGCCAGCAGTGAAGTTGGGGGCACAGATACGCAGTATTTT	CASSEVGGTDTQYF
.	TRBV5-4	TRBJ2-6	.	TGTGCCAGCAGCTTGGAGGGACACGCAAACGGGGCCAACGTCCTGACTTTC	CASSLEGHANGANVLTF
TRBD2	TRBV7-8	TRBJ2-2	.	TGTGCCAGCAGCTCCTGGACTAGCGGGAACACCGGGGAGCTGTTTTTT	CASSSWTSGNTGELFF
TRBD1	TRBV25-1	TRBJ1-1	.	TGTGCCAGCCATAAAACCTCCAGGGGGCTGGGCACTGAAGCTTTCTTT	CASHKTSRGLGTEAFF
.	TRBV10-3	TRBJ1-2	few	TGTGCCATCAGTGAGTCGTTCGGGCAGGGAGCTAACTATGGCTACACCTTC	CAISESFGQGANYGYTF
.	TRBV6-5	TRBJ1-2	.	TGTGCCAGCAGTTACGGCCGTGGGAACTATGGCTACACCTTC	CASSYGRGNYGYTF
.	TRBV7-9	TRBJ1-1	.	TGTGCCAGCAGCTTAATTAGGGCAAAAGATGAAGCTTTCTTT	CASSLIRAKDEAFF
.	TRBV5-5	TRBJ2-7	once	TGTGCCAGCAGCCGAGGGCCGGAAGATCTAGAGCAGTACTTC	CASSRGPEDLEQYF
TRBD1	TRBV5-1	TRBJ2-7	.	TGCGCCAGCAGCTCCCTGGAGTATTCCGGGACAGCCTTCTACGAGCAGTACTTC	CASSSLEYSGTAFYEQYF
.	TRBV27	TRBJ2-7	.	TGTGCCAGCAGTTTTTTAGGAGCGCGTGGGCTGAGCTACGAGCAGTACTTC	CASSFLGARGLSYEQYF
.	TRBV7-2	TRBJ2-3	.	TGTGCCAGCAGCCCAGGCCTAGTGGATACGCAGTATTTT	CASSPGLVDTQYF
.	TRBV5-1	TRBJ2-7	.	TGCGCCAGCAGCTTGGGACAGGCCATCTCCTACGAGCAGTACTTC	CASSLGQAISYEQYF
TRBD2	TRBV9	TRBJ2-5	once	TGTGCCAGCAGCCCCGGGACTAGCGGGGGGTTCGTGGAGACCCAGTACTTC	CASSPGTSGGFVETQYF
TRBD2	TRBV7-9	TRBJ2-3	once	TGTGCCAGCAGCTTAGTTCGGGGGGGCAACACAGATACGCAGTATTTT	CASSLVRGGNTDTQYF
TRBD2	TRBV4-3	TRBJ2-7	.	TGCGCCAGCAGCCTCCTAGCGGGCTACGAGCAGTACTTC	CASSLLAGYEQYF
.	TRBV7-9	TRBJ2-7	.	TGTGCCAGCAGCTACCATGTGGACGGACTATCGGACGAGCAGTACTTC	CASSYHVDGLSDEQYF
.	TRBV4-3	TRBJ2-7	.	TGCGCCAGCAGCCAAGGATACAGGGTAACTATCTACGAGCAGTACTTC	CASSQGYRVTIYEQYF
TRBD2	TRBV10-3	TRBJ2-3	.	TGTGCCATCAGTGAGACTAGCGGGGGGCCAGATACGCAGTATTTT	CAISETSGGPDTQYF
TRBD1	TRBV10-3	TRBJ1-2	.	TGTGCCATCAGTGAGTCGACAGGGGGCGACTATGGCTACACCTTC	CAISESTGGDYGYTF
TRBD2	TRBV30	TRBJ2-5	.	TGTGCCTGGGGTGGCGGGGGGGGCGCGGAGACCCAGTACTTC	CAWGGGGGAETQYF
.	TRBV4-3	TRBJ2-3	.	TGCGCCAGCAGCTATAGCACAGATACGCAGTATTTT	CASSYSTDTQYF
.	TRBV29-1	TRBJ2-2	.	TGCAGCGCCCCGGGGGATGCCACCGGGGAGCTGTTTTTT	CSAPGDATGELFF
.	TRBV6-5	TRBJ1-2	.	TGTGCCAGCAGTGACTCGGACATCTACACCTTC	CASSDSDIYTF
TRBD2	TRBV7-2	TRBJ2-3	.	TGTGCCAGCAGCTTACTAGCGGGGGGCCCAGATACGCAGTATTTT	CASSLLAGGPDTQYF
.	TRBV27	TRBJ1-5	.	TGTGCCAGCAGGCCTGGGACGGCCAATCAGCCCCAGCATTTT	CASRPGTANQPQHF
TRBD1	TRBV6-5	TRBJ2-7	.	TGTGCCAGCAGTTACTCGGGACAGACCTACTACGAGCAGTACTTC	CASSYSGQTYYEQYF
.	TRBV4-1	TRBJ1-5	.	TGCGCCAGCAGCCAAGGCCTTTATAGCAATCAGCCCCAGCATTTT	CASSQGLYSNQPQHF
.	TRBV13	TRBJ2-7	.	TGTGCCAGCAGCTTAGAGGAGGAGTACGAGCAGTACTTC	CASSLEEEYEQYF
.	TRBV27	TRBJ1-2	many	TGTGCCAGCAGATCCTTCGGGGTGAACTATGGCTACACCTTC	CASRSFGVNYGYTF
TRBD1	TRBV6-4	TRBJ2-6	.	TGTGCCAGCAGTACCGGGACAGTCTCTGGGGCCAACGTCCTGACTTTC	CASSTGTVSGANVLTF
.	TRBV7-2	TRBJ1-6	few	TGTGCCAGCAGGCAAGTTAATTCACCCCTCCACTTT	CASRQVNSPLHF
.	TRBV28	TRBJ1-1	.	TGTGCCAGCAGTTTATGGGGCCAAGCTTTCTTT	CASSLWGQAFF
.	TRBV5-8	TRBJ1-1	once	TGTGCCAGCAGCTTCGGGGGAAACACTGAAGCTTTCTTT	CASSFGGNTEAFF
.	TRBV19	TRBJ2-1	.	TGTGCCAGTACTCCTCCCCCTACAGTCTCCTACAATGAGCAGTTCTTC	CASTPPPTVSYNEQFF
TRBD1	TRBV5-1	TRBJ1-1	.	TGCGCCAGCAGCTTGTCCGGGACAGGGAACACTGAAGCTTTCTTT	CASSLSGTGNTEAFF
.	TRBV5-4	TRBJ2-1	.	TGTGCCAGCAGCTTGGCAGGCAGCTCCTACAATGAGCAGTTCTTC	CASSLAGSSYNEQFF
.	TRBV6-5	TRBJ1-2	.	TGTGCCAGCAGATCTGACATTAATGGCTACACCTTC	CASRSDINGYTF